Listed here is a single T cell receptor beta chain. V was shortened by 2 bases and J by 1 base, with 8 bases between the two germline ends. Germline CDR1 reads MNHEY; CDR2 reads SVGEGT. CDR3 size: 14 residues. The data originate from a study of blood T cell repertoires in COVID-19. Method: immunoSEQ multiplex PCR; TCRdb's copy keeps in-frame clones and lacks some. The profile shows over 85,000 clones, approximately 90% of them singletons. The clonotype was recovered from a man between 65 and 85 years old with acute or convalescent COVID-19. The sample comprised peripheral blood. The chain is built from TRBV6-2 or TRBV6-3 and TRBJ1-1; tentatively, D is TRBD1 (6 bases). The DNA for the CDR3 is TGTGCCAGCAGTTACGGGGGGGCGAACACTGAAGCTTTCTTT. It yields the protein CASSYGGANTEAFF.